This is a list of T cell receptor beta chains from one sample in a study of shared clonotypes between healthy human individuals. TCRdb's copy holds only in-frame clones and misses some; the assay was immunoSEQ multiplex PCR. The profile shows fewer than 3 million clones, 85% to 95% of them singletons. The sample comprised naive CD4+ T cells from PBMCs. The receptors stem from a man aged 18 to 30 in good health. Some clones in this sample may be carry-over from other donors' samples. The CDR3 runs from the conserved cysteine through the conserved F or W. A D gene is named only where the DNA matches it firmly. Clone size, where shown, is once, few, many, or a class for clones that have expanded.

clone size: NA; V gene: TRBV18; J gene: TRBJ2-2; D gene: TRBD1; CDR3 protein: CASFEQGASGELFF; CDR3 DNA: TGTGCCAGCTTCGAGCAGGGGGCGTCCGGGGAGCTGTTTTTT
clone size: NA; V gene: TRBV6-5; J gene: TRBJ2-1; D gene: NA; CDR3 protein: CASRPTGRDEQFF; CDR3 DNA: TGTGCCAGCAGGCCCACAGGGCGCGATGAGCAGTTCTTC
clone size: NA; V gene: TRBV4-3; J gene: TRBJ1-1; D gene: NA; CDR3 protein: CASSPGKGKGDTEAFF; CDR3 DNA: TGCGCCAGCAGCCCAGGCAAAGGGAAAGGGGACACTGAAGCTTTCTTT
clone size: NA; V gene: TRBV9; J gene: TRBJ2-5; D gene: TRBD2; CDR3 protein: CASSGLAGVSQETQYF; CDR3 DNA: TGTGCCAGCAGCGGACTAGCGGGAGTTTCTCAAGAGACCCAGTACTTC
clone size: NA; V gene: TRBV7-2; J gene: TRBJ1-2; D gene: TRBD1; CDR3 protein: CASSRQIGQGTSPGGYTF; CDR3 DNA: TGTGCCAGCAGCCGACAAATAGGACAGGGAACTTCCCCCGGTGGCTACACCTTC
clone size: NA; V gene: TRBV18; J gene: TRBJ2-5; D gene: NA; CDR3 protein: CASSLVNQETQYF; CDR3 DNA: TGTGCCAGCTCACTAGTAAACCAAGAGACCCAGTACTTC
clone size: NA; V gene: TRBV7-2; J gene: TRBJ1-1; D gene: NA; CDR3 protein: CASSLKDTEAFF; CDR3 DNA: TGTGCCAGCAGCTTGAAGGACACTGAAGCTTTCTTT
clone size: NA; V gene: TRBV14; J gene: TRBJ1-1; D gene: NA; CDR3 protein: CASSHLEMNTEAFF; CDR3 DNA: TGTGCCAGCAGTCATCTGGAGATGAACACTGAAGCTTTCTTT
clone size: NA; V gene: TRBV11-2; J gene: TRBJ2-7; D gene: NA; CDR3 protein: CASAHLPAGAYEQYF; CDR3 DNA: TGTGCCAGCGCCCATTTGCCGGCCGGGGCCTACGAGCAGTACTTC
clone size: few; V gene: TRBV10-3; J gene: TRBJ1-1; D gene: NA; CDR3 protein: CAISEPDRVNTEAFF; CDR3 DNA: TGTGCCATCAGTGAGCCGGACAGAGTGAACACTGAAGCTTTCTTT
clone size: NA; V gene: TRBV28; J gene: TRBJ2-7; D gene: NA; CDR3 protein: CASSPRGSRVEQYF; CDR3 DNA: TGTGCCAGCAGTCCCCGGGGCAGCCGGGTTGAGCAGTACTTC
clone size: NA; V gene: TRBV28; J gene: TRBJ1-4; D gene: TRBD1; CDR3 protein: CASNSGQGGKLFF; CDR3 DNA: TGTGCCAGCAACTCCGGACAGGGGGGAAAACTGTTTTTT
clone size: NA; V gene: TRBV7-9; J gene: TRBJ1-1; D gene: NA; CDR3 protein: CASSLVSIGRVVGTEAFF; CDR3 DNA: TGTGCCAGCAGCTTAGTCAGCATTGGCAGGGTGGTGGGCACTGAAGCTTTCTTT
clone size: NA; V gene: TRBV4-2; J gene: TRBJ2-1; D gene: NA; CDR3 protein: CASSQEGAGSSYNEQFF; CDR3 DNA: TGTGCCAGCAGCCAAGAGGGGGCGGGGTCGTCCTACAATGAGCAGTTCTTC
clone size: few; V gene: TRBV7-9; J gene: TRBJ1-5; D gene: NA; CDR3 protein: CASSGQNNQPQHF; CDR3 DNA: TGTGCCAGCAGCGGACAAAACAATCAGCCCCAGCATTTT
clone size: NA; V gene: TRBV18; J gene: TRBJ2-5; D gene: NA; CDR3 protein: CASSPLSGQETQYF; CDR3 DNA: TGTGCCAGCTCACCATTGTCAGGGCAAGAGACCCAGTACTTC
clone size: NA; V gene: TRBV2; J gene: TRBJ2-5; D gene: NA; CDR3 protein: CASSFPGGNNQETQYF; CDR3 DNA: TGTGCCAGCAGCTTCCCAGGGGGGAACAACCAAGAGACCCAGTACTTC
clone size: NA; V gene: TRBV19; J gene: TRBJ1-1; D gene: TRBD1; CDR3 protein: CASRPQGANGNTEAFF; CDR3 DNA: TGTGCCAGTAGACCCCAGGGGGCTAATGGGAACACTGAAGCTTTCTTT
clone size: NA; V gene: TRBV6-5; J gene: TRBJ2-2; D gene: TRBD2; CDR3 protein: CASSRLAGWTGELFF; CDR3 DNA: TGTGCCAGCAGCCGACTAGCGGGGTGGACCGGGGAGCTGTTTTTT
clone size: NA; V gene: TRBV5-6; J gene: TRBJ2-6; D gene: NA; CDR3 protein: CASSLGTGANVLTF; CDR3 DNA: TGTGCCAGCAGCTTGGGAACTGGGGCCAACGTCCTGACTTTC